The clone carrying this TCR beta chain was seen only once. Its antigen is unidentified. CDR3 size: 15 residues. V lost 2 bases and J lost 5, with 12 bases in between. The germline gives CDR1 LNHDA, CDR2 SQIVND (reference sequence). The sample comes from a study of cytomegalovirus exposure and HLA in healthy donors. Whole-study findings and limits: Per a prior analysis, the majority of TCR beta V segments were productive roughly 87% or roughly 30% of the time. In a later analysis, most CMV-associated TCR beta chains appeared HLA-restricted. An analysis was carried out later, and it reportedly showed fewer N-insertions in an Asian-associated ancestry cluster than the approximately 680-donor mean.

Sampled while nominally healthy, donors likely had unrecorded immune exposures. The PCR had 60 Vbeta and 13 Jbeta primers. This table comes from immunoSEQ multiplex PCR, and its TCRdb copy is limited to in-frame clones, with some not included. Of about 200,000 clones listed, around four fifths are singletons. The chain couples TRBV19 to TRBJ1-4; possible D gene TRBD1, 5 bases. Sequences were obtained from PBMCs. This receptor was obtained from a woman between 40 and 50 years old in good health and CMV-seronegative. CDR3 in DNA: TGTGCCAGTAGTATACCGGAGGGGACGAATGAAAAACTGTTTTTT. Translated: CASSIPEGTNEKLFF.